This is a list of T cell receptor beta chains from one sample in a study of blood T cell repertoires in COVID-19. TCRdb's table, derived via immunoSEQ multiplex PCR, lists solely in-frame clones and lacks some. The table records 140,000 or so clones, about 87% of them present only once. The sample was peripheral blood. These receptors were obtained from a woman between 45 and 65 years old with acute or convalescent COVID-19. The CDR3 runs from the conserved cysteine through the conserved F or W. Fields, in order: CDR3 protein, V gene, J gene.

CASSQADSTNYGYTF	TRBV4-2	TRBJ1-2
CASSLLDRDDYGYTF	TRBV4-1	TRBJ1-2
CASSYDRRNTEAFF	TRBV6-6	TRBJ1-1
CASSPRTGRDTGELFF	TRBV5-1	TRBJ2-2
CSVTGTSEYNEQFF	TRBV29-1	TRBJ2-1
CASSPRDSYEQYF	TRBV5-4	TRBJ2-7
CASSLEPSAGTQYF	TRBV5-1	TRBJ2-5
CASSSRLAGSDTQYF	TRBV27	TRBJ2-3
CASSSGQGLMNTEAFF	TRBV7-6	TRBJ1-1
CASSTTGDNSPLHF	TRBV19	TRBJ1-6
CASSAQANTEAFF	TRBV9	TRBJ1-1
CASIGATNTEAFF	TRBV19	TRBJ1-1
CASSTLDRGITDTQYF	TRBV5-4	TRBJ2-3
CASSFRGF	TRBV5-1	TRBJ1-2
CASSPHRGVYTEAFF	TRBV19	TRBJ1-1
CAGQGSNTGELFF	TRBV12-3/TRBV12-4	TRBJ2-2
CASSVAGEEDTQYF	TRBV6-4	TRBJ2-3
CATSSGTTYEQYF	TRBV28	TRBJ2-7
CSARNSYGYTF	TRBV20-1	TRBJ1-2
CASTPTGKNTEAFF	TRBV19	TRBJ1-1
CASSPDGGQYSNQPQHF	TRBV9	TRBJ1-5
CASSSSGRTEAFF	TRBV6-5	TRBJ1-1
CASGQELQVGNTIYF	TRBV9	TRBJ1-3
CAWSDRGQPQHF	TRBV30	TRBJ1-5
CASSWGDSGTGELFF	TRBV5-5	TRBJ2-2
CASSLTVSNTGELFF	TRBV19	TRBJ2-2
CASSLGQGGSPLHF	TRBV11-2	TRBJ1-6
CAWSPSGTRTGELFF	TRBV30	TRBJ2-2
CASRDRVGEKLFF	TRBV2	TRBJ1-4
CASSLGQGRGYTF	TRBV5-1	TRBJ1-2
CAISSDSRFQAFF	TRBV10-3	TRBJ1-1
CASSVTQDPWSGNTIYF	TRBV9	TRBJ1-3
CASSFGQSEGPEKLFF	TRBV28	TRBJ1-4
CASDSQETQYF	TRBV11-2	TRBJ2-5
CATSDHFGTSGSQVRNEQFF	TRBV24-1	TRBJ2-1
CASSLAQGDGNTIYF	TRBV5-1	TRBJ1-3
CASSLVRGTNYGYTF	TRBV5-6	TRBJ1-2
CASSPPSGQPQYF	TRBV13	TRBJ2-7
CASSDSGSGNTIYF	TRBV28	TRBJ1-3
CASSDKSYTDTQYF	TRBV27	TRBJ2-3
CASSDRGGSPLHF	TRBV6-5	TRBJ1-6
CASRLTGGIQYF	TRBV25-1	TRBJ2-4
CAWSIGHLSGELFF	TRBV30	TRBJ2-2
CASSPAGYEQYF	TRBV19	TRBJ2-7
CASSFRQGQNQPQHF	TRBV27	TRBJ1-5
CASSYGSNQPQHF	TRBV27	TRBJ1-5
CASSPTANTGELFF	TRBV5-1	TRBJ2-2
CASSPGPSEAFF	TRBV11-2	TRBJ1-1
CASRLPRDREDYTF	TRBV6-5	TRBJ1-2